This passage covers 2 T cell receptor beta chains from one sample sequenced in a study of blood T cell repertoires in COVID-19 (TCRdb year 2020). Preparation of the library involved the immunoSEQ multiplex PCR assay. In TCRdb, the immuneACCESS table is reduced to in-frame sequences with V and J assigned. These tables do not hold every clone; where another copy was compared, an unresolved V gene accounts for under half, and the others remain unexplained. This sample gives 30,000 to 35,000 clones in total; 70% to 80% of them show up just once. The top ten hold less than 9% of the sample. What was sequenced was peripheral blood. These receptors were obtained from a woman between 55 and 75 years old with acute or convalescent COVID-19.

V gene TRBV13 combines with J gene TRBJ1-6; D is uncertain. The V gene lost 3 bases and the J gene lost 7 bases, with 10 bases spanning the gap. This CDR3 comprises 14 residues. CDR1 is PRHDT and CDR2 is FYEKMQ in the germline V gene (reference sequence). CDR3 amino acids: CASSLGRPNSPLHF. CDR3 nucleotide sequence: TGTGCCAGCAGCTTGGGCAGACCCAATTCACCCCTCCACTTT.

J is TRBJ1-2 and V is TRBV19; 9 bases line up with TRBD1. V lost 2 bases and J lost 7; bases outside the gene matches: 5. There are 14 residues in the CDR3. Germline V lookup: CDR1 LNHDA, CDR2 SQIVND (reference sequence). The CDR3 region is CASSISNRGLGYTF. The CDR3 DNA follows: TGTGCCAGTAGTATAAGCAACAGGGGGCTTGGCTACACCTTC.